The 7 T cell receptor beta chains presented below share a single source sample, sequenced in a study of blood T cell repertoires in COVID-19. Using immunoSEQ multiplex PCR, the repertoire was profiled, and TCRdb retains in-frame clones only, with some absent. The repertoire holds about 98,000 clones, with around 90% as singletons. What was sequenced was peripheral blood. The receptors stem from a man in his 70s with acute or convalescent COVID-19.

This clone has a handful of counts. V usage is TRBV11-2 and J usage is TRBJ1-3, with D possibly matching TRBD1 (6 bases). Germline assignment: CDR1 SGHAT and CDR2 FQNNGV. V lost 5 bases and J lost 0, with 11 bases in between. CDR3 size: 15 residues. CDR3 DNA sequence: TGTGCCAGCAGCCTAAGGGGGTTCTCTGGAAACACCATATATTTT. Translating gives CASSLRGFSGNTIYF.

This clone was counted once. The chain links TRBV7-9 to TRBJ2-3, with 9 bases identical to TRBD1. The ends lost 0 bases at V and 3 bases at J; junction bases unmatched: 4. This CDR3 is built from 16 residues. The germline V gene encodes CDR1 SEHNR and CDR2 FQNEAQ (reference sequence). CDR3 in amino acids: CASSLARTGVTDTQYF. The CDR3 DNA follows: TGTGCCAGCAGCTTAGCACGGACAGGGGTGACAGATACGCAGTATTTT.

This clone was observed once. The chain couples TRBV3-1 (or the pseudogene TRBV3-2) to TRBJ1-6; the match to TRBD1 covers 8 bases. V was clipped by 3 bases and J by 2 bases; unmatched bases: 9. This CDR3 comprises 18 residues. Germline CDR1 is LGHDT and CDR2 is YNNKEL (reference sequence). This chain's CDR3 is CASSQRRGRVTYNSPLHF. The CDR3 DNA sequence: TGTGCCAGCAGCCAGCGCAGGGGGCGAGTCACCTATAATTCACCCCTCCACTTT.

The chain joins TRBV4-2 to TRBJ2-4; perhaps TRBD1 as D (7 bases). The germline CDR1 and CDR2 sequences are LGHNA and YNFKEQ. The CDR3 spans 17 residues. With 0 bases removed from V and 5 bases from J, the gap between germline ends came to 17 bases. In DNA, the CDR3 is TGTGCCAGCAGCCAAGATTGGGGCGGGACAGAGGAAAACATTCAGTACTTC. Its protein is CASSQDWGGTEENIQYF.

The chain carries TRBV6-5 and TRBJ1-3, with 10 bases lining up with TRBD1. This CDR3 spans 15 amino acids. Germline V gene sequence: CDR1 MNHEY, CDR2 SVGAGI. Losses at the gene ends were 6 bases for V and 7 bases for J; bases not matched to a gene: 9. CDR3 in DNA: TGTGCCAGCAGCCCAGGACAGGGGGTACGGAACACCATATATTTT. Protein product: CASSPGQGVRNTIYF.

The chain joins TRBV19 to TRBJ1-2; unclear D gene. The CDR3 extends over 13 amino acids. The germline V gene has CDR1 LNHDA and CDR2 SQIVND (reference sequence). Trimming removed 3 bases from V and 6 bases from J, with 11 bases in between. The DNA for the CDR3 is TGTGCCAGTAGTATGGAGCGAAACGATGGCTACACCTTC. This sequence encodes CASSMERNDGYTF.

J is TRBJ2-2 and V is TRBV28, with D unresolved. The germline V and J ends were trimmed by 5 bases and 10 bases, with 14 bases remaining between them. The length of the CDR3 is 13 residues. Germline CDR1 and CDR2: MDHEN and SYDVKM. CDR3 amino acids: CASSVAVPPELFF. In DNA form, the CDR3 reads TGTGCCAGCAGTGTGGCTGTACCGCCGGAGCTGTTTTTT.